A single sample gave rise to the 26 T cell receptor beta chains below, sequenced in a study of sequential checkpoint blockade in melanoma. The sample's treatment: randomized to nivolumab then ipilimumab (arm A) or the reverse (arm B). Clones were read by immunoSEQ multiplex PCR, and TCRdb kept only the in-frame ones, dropping some. The sample holds around 16,000 clones, 93% seen once. The specimen was CD8+ T cells sorted from blood (inferred from file names), collected from a patient given nivolumab and ipilimumab in sequence. The receptors stem from a human donor with melanoma.

The chain employs TRBV7-9 and TRBJ1-2; 7 bases line up with TRBD1. Germline CDR1 reads SEHNR; CDR2 reads FQNEAQ (reference sequence). The ends lost 5 bases at V and 1 base at J; junction bases unmatched: 7. The CDR3 runs 15 residues. CDR3 in amino acids: CASSPPDRNNYGYTF. DNA of the CDR3: TGTGCCAGCAGCCCACCGGACAGGAATAACTATGGCTACACCTTC.

The V gene is TRBV5-1, the J gene TRBJ1-1; no clear D. V lost 0 bases to trimming and J lost 1 base, with 22 bases between them. Per the germline V gene, CDR1 is SGHRS and CDR2 is YFSETQ. The CDR3 consists of 19 residues. The CDR3 here is CASSLASAVSKFRNTEAFF. The CDR3 region has the DNA TGCGCCAGCAGCTTGGCCAGCGCCGTGTCTAAGTTTAGGAACACTGAAGCTTTCTTT.

This clone appeared once. This chain connects TRBV7-8 to TRBJ1-2, with D unresolved. Trimming took 11 bases from V and 0 from J, leaving 13 bases between them. Per the germline V gene, CDR1 is SGHVS and CDR2 is FQNEAQ. The CDR3 has 13 amino acids. In DNA, the CDR3 is TGTGCCTCCGCCGGAGGGCCTAACTATGGCTACACCTTC. Its protein is CASAGGPNYGYTF.

This sequence joins TRBV15 and TRBJ1-1; the D gene is possibly TRBD1 (5 bases). Trimming took 4 bases from V and 4 from J, leaving 13 bases between them. The germline gives CDR1 LNHNV, CDR2 YYDKDF (reference sequence). CDR3 length: 14 residues. The CDR3 coding sequence is TGTGCCACCAGCATCGGCCAGGGTTCCACTGAAGCTTTCTTT. Its translation is CATSIGQGSTEAFF. Complete variable domain (other parts from reference TRBV15 and TRBJ1-1): DAMVIQNPRYQVTQFGKPVTLSCSQTLNHNVMYWYQQKSSQAPKLLFHYYDKDFNNEADTPDNFQSRRPNTSFCFLDIRSPGLGDTAMYLCATSIGQGSTEAFFGQGTRLTVV.

The chain has TRBV27 and TRBJ1-1; no definite D call. The CDR3 contains 14 residues. V lost 2 bases to trimming and J lost 7 bases, with 14 bases between them. From germline, CDR1 is MNHEY and CDR2 SMNVEV (reference sequence). CDR3 sequence: CASSLNGVGHEAFF. The CDR3 nucleotides are TGTGCCAGCAGTTTAAACGGGGTGGGCCATGAAGCTTTCTTT.

This clone was recorded only once. The chain links TRBV6-5 to TRBJ1-5, with 11 bases that match TRBD1. The CDR3 runs to 15 residues. Germline V gives CDR1 MNHEY, CDR2 SVGAGI. Trimming cost V 5 bases and J 6 bases; bases outside gene matches: 6. The CDR3 reads CASSRTGGIGQPQHF. CDR3 nucleotide sequence: TGTGCCAGCAGTCGGACAGGGGGCATCGGTCAGCCCCAGCATTTT.

The chain is built from TRBV5-1 and TRBJ1-4, with a possible D match to TRBD1 (5 bases). Looked up from germline, CDR1 is SGHRS and CDR2 is YFSETQ. The V end was cut by 5 bases, the J end by 0 bases, with 5 bases between. CDR3 size: 13 residues. CDR3 loop: CASRTATNEKLFF. CDR3 nucleotides: TGCGCCAGCAGGACAGCAACTAATGAAAAACTGTTTTTT. Full variable domain (rest looked up from reference TRBV5-1 and TRBJ1-4): KAGVTQTPRYLIKTRGQQVTLSCSPISGHRSVSWYQQTPGQGLQFLFEYFSETQRNKGNFPGRFSGRQFSNSRSEMNVSTLELGDSALYLCASRTATNEKLFFGSGTQLSVL.

V usage is TRBV2 and J usage is TRBJ1-2; weak D call: TRBD1 (6 bases). Trimming took 11 bases from V and 3 from J, leaving 16 bases between them. The germline V gene has CDR1 SNHLY and CDR2 FYNNEI. The CDR3 loop spans 13 amino acids. This chain's CDR3 is CAREEGDDYGYTF. CDR3 in DNA: TGTGCCCGAGAAGAGGGGGACGACTATGGCTACACCTTC.

This CDR3 reads CASSELSGAPIYGYTF. CDR3 sequence (DNA): TGTGCCAGCAGTGAGTTGTCAGGGGCCCCCATTTATGGCTACACCTTC. The rearrangement uses TRBV6-4 and TRBJ1-2; perhaps TRBD1 as D (6 bases). The germline CDR1 and CDR2 sequences are MRHNA and SNTAGT. V lost 3 bases and J lost 5, with 19 bases in between. The CDR3 is 16 residues long.

J is TRBJ1-5 and V is TRBV5-6; D ambiguous. The length of the CDR3 is 12 residues. Germline V lookup: CDR1 SGHDT, CDR2 YYEEEE. V gave up 2 bases and J gave up 7 bases, with 7 bases separating them. The CDR3 nucleotides read TGTGCCAGCAGCTTTGGCGGCCAGCCCCAGCATTTT. This translates into CASSFGGQPQHF.

V gene TRBV29-1 combines with J gene TRBJ1-1; TRBD1 agrees at 9 bases. V trimming: 6 bases; J trimming: 3 bases; junction bases outside the gene matches: 8. The V gene's germline CDR1 is SQVTM and CDR2 ANQGSEA. CDR3 length: 14 amino acids. The DNA of the CDR3 is TGCAGCGTCGCCGACAGGGGGGAGGACACTGAAGCTTTCTTT. This translates into CSVADRGEDTEAFF.

This clone showed up just once. The chain joins TRBV10-3 to TRBJ2-7; 11 nucleotides align to TRBD2. Germline CDR1 ENHRY, CDR2 SYGVKD. The CDR3 has 15 amino acids. V was pared by 6 bases and J by 0 bases, with 4 bases of the junction left unmatched. CDR3 region: CAISLAGGPSYEQYF. CDR3 nucleotide sequence: TGTGCCATCAGCCTAGCGGGAGGCCCCTCCTACGAGCAGTACTTC.

The chain employs TRBV28 and TRBJ2-7; TRBD1 might be the D (7 bases). This CDR3 is 15 amino acids long. Germline CDR1 is MDHEN and CDR2 is SYDVKM. Trimming cost V 6 bases and J 4 bases, with 19 bases left between them. The CDR3 coding sequence is TGTGCCAGCAGCCCCCGGGGGACAGTCGTGTACGAGCAGTACTTC. It encodes CASSPRGTVVYEQYF.

The genes are TRBV7-9 and TRBJ1-1; 7 bases agree with TRBD1. The V segment lost 1 base and the J segment 5 bases; nucleotides outside the gene matches: 7. From germline, CDR1 is SEHNR and CDR2 FQNEAQ (reference sequence). The length of the CDR3 is 15 residues. The CDR3 loop reads CASSLGLGGGTEAFF. The CDR3 coding sequence is TGTGCCAGCAGCTTAGGGCTAGGGGGCGGGACTGAAGCTTTCTTT.

J is TRBJ1-2 and V is TRBV27; weak D call: TRBD1 (6 bases). The length of the CDR3 is 14 residues. Germline V gene data show CDR1 as MNHEY and CDR2 as SMNVEV (reference sequence). With 6 bases removed from V and 4 bases from J, the gap between germline ends came to 15 bases. The CDR3 region is CASSNGGQTYGYTF. CDR3 coding DNA: TGTGCCAGCAGCAATGGAGGACAGACCTATGGCTACACCTTC.

The chain links TRBV27 to TRBJ2-5; weak D call: TRBD1 (5 bases). The DNA matches TRBJ2-7 better at its end, which makes the J call doubtful. Germline assignment: CDR1 MNHEY and CDR2 SMNVEV (reference sequence). This CDR3 has 15 residues. The CDR3: CASRSIGGRAYEQYF. CDR3 bases: TGTGCCAGCCGATCAATTGGCGGCAGGGCCTACGAGCAGTACTTC.

The rearrangement links TRBV28 to TRBJ2-7; D is perhaps TRBD2 (5 bases). Germline CDR1 and CDR2: MDHEN and SYDVKM. V lost 3 bases, J lost 2 bases, and 11 bases lay in between. CDR3 length: 14 residues. The CDR3 sequence is CASSFRGWTYEQYV. The CDR3 bases are TGTGCCAGCAGTTTCCGGGGATGGACCTACGAGCAGTACGTC.

The chain couples TRBV28 to TRBJ1-4; possibly TRBD1 for D (5 bases). Germline CDR1 reads MDHEN; CDR2 reads SYDVKM. With 5 bases removed from V and 8 bases from J, the gap between germline ends came to 21 bases. The CDR3 loop spans 16 amino acids. Written as DNA, the CDR3 is TGTGCCAGCAGTGGGGTGCTACAGGCGATTCCCGAAAAACTGTTTTTT. Its translation: CASSGVLQAIPEKLFF.

The chain uses TRBV27 and TRBJ1-5; no definite D call. Germline loops: CDR1 MNHEY, CDR2 SMNVEV (reference sequence). Trimming left V 6 bases short and J 2 bases short, with 14 bases between. CDR3 length equals 15 residues. The CDR3 DNA reads TGTGCCAGCAGCCAGCTAGGGAGCGGCAATCAGCCCCAGCATTTT. Protein product: CASSQLGSGNQPQHF.

This chain connects TRBV28 to TRBJ2-7, with D perhaps matching TRBD2 (6 bases). CDR1 is MDHEN, CDR2 SYDVKM, per germline. This CDR3 spans 15 amino acids. V lost 6 bases, J lost 0 bases, and 15 bases lay in between. The CDR3 bases are TGTGCCAGCAGGAAGGCGAGGGAGGACTCCTACGAGCAGTACTTC. Protein sequence: CASRKAREDSYEQYF.

The chain carries TRBV5-1 and TRBJ1-1, with 10 nucleotides matching TRBD1. The CDR3 is 15 amino acids. V trimming: 4 bases; J trimming: 0 bases; junction bases outside the gene matches: 3. Germline V CDR1 and CDR2: SGHRS, YFSETQ. The DNA for the CDR3 is TGCGCCAGCAGCCCGGGACAGGGGATGAACACTGAAGCTTTCTTT. Translation: CASSPGQGMNTEAFF.

The chain links TRBV19 to TRBJ1-5; D is ambiguous. V was shortened by 4 bases and J by 3 bases, with 13 bases between the two germline ends. Per germline, CDR1 LNHDA and CDR2 SQIVND (reference sequence). The CDR3 has 15 amino acids. CDR3 in DNA: TGTGCCAGTAGTAACCAACGGGGATCCAATCAGCCCCAGCATTTT. Its protein product is CASSNQRGSNQPQHF.

This clone showed up just once. The chain joins TRBV5-6 to TRBJ1-2; D is uncertain. Deletions cut 0 bases from V and 2 bases from J, with 8 bases between. Germline CDR1 SGHDT, CDR2 YYEEEE. This CDR3 has 14 amino acids. CDR3 protein: CASSLVGVNYGYTF. In DNA form, the CDR3 reads TGTGCCAGCAGCTTGGTCGGGGTAAACTATGGCTACACCTTC. The whole variable domain, remainder taken from reference TRBV5-6 and TRBJ1-2, is DAGVTQSPTHLIKTRGQQVTLRCSPKSGHDTVSWYQQALGQGPQFIFQYYEEEERQRGNFPDRFSGHQFPNYSSELNVNALLLGDSALYLCASSLVGVNYGYTFGSGTRLTVV.

V gene TRBV7-6 combines with J gene TRBJ1-1, with D possibly matching TRBD1 (6 bases). CDR3 length: 15 residues. Trimming took 2 bases from V and 1 from J, leaving 11 bases between them. Per germline, CDR1 SGHVS and CDR2 FNYEAQ. CDR3 residues: CASSLTGHSNTEAFF. The CDR3, as DNA: TGTGCCAGCAGCTTAACAGGGCACTCGAACACTGAAGCTTTCTTT.

The CDR3 loop reads CASSPYGGAFYEQYV. The DNA for the CDR3 is TGTGCCAGCAGTCCTTACGGGGGGGCCTTCTACGAGCAGTACGTC. The V call is TRBV27, the J call TRBJ2-7; 8 bases are shared with TRBD2. CDR3 length: 15 amino acids. V trimming: 5 bases; J trimming: 3 bases; junction bases outside the gene matches: 9. Germline CDR1 reads MNHEY; CDR2 reads SMNVEV (reference sequence).

This clone was counted only a few times. Additional DNA sequences in this sample encode the identical CDR3. The V call is TRBV14, the J call TRBJ1-1; 9 nucleotides align to TRBD1. CDR1 is SGHDN and CDR2 is FVKESK in the germline V gene. The CDR3 consists of 13 residues. Trimming took 4 bases from V and 4 from J; bases not matched to a gene: 1. The CDR3 region is CASSLTGGTEAFF. Here the CDR3 DNA reads TGTGCCAGCAGCCTGACAGGGGGCACTGAAGCTTTCTTT.